The 22 T cell receptor beta chains below were found in one sample sequenced in a study of blood T cell repertoires in COVID-19. TCRdb's copy holds only in-frame clones and misses some; the assay was immunoSEQ multiplex PCR. The table lists about 200,000 clones, around nine tenths of them singletons. Sequencing was done on a sample of peripheral blood. These receptors all come from a man aged 50 or older with COVID-19, enrolled during active disease.

V usage is TRBV30 and J usage is TRBJ2-5, with D possibly TRBD1 on 6 matching bases. This CDR3 is 13 amino acids long. The germline V gene encodes CDR1 GTSNPN and CDR2 SVGIG (reference sequence). V lost 1 base and J lost 2, with 8 bases in between. CDR3 nucleotides: TGTGCCTGGAGTGCGGGACATCAAGAGACCCAGTACTTC. As protein: CAWSAGHQETQYF. The full variable domain, completed using reference TRBV30 and TRBJ2-5, is SQTIHQWPATLVQPVGSPLSLECTVEGTSNPNLYWYRQAAGRGLQLLFYSVGIGQISSEVPQNLSASRPQDRQFILSSKKLLLSDSGFYLCAWSAGHQETQYFGPGTRLLVL.

The rearrangement uses TRBV9 and TRBJ1-1; possible D gene TRBD1, 5 bases. V shed 0 bases and J shed 3 bases, with 9 bases lying between them. Germline CDR1 and CDR2: SGDLS and YYNGEE. CDR3 size: 14 residues. The CDR3 region has the DNA TGTGCCAGCAGCGTAGCGGGGGTGGACACTGAAGCTTTCTTT. Protein product: CASSVAGVDTEAFF.

Only one count was recorded for this clone. The chain carries TRBV28 and TRBJ2-7, with a weak D call TRBD2 (6 bases). The CDR3 loop spans 15 amino acids. The germline V gene has CDR1 MDHEN and CDR2 SYDVKM. V was shortened by 10 bases and J by 0 bases, with 19 bases between the two germline ends. CDR3 sequence (DNA): TGTGCCATCACCTCCCCACTAGCTCCCTCCTACGAGCAGTACTTC. It encodes CAITSPLAPSYEQYF.

This chain connects TRBV5-5 to TRBJ2-7, with 11 positions matching TRBD2. The CDR3 totals 13 residues. J gave up 4 bases and V 9 bases, and 6 bases lay outside the gene matches. In germline, CDR1 is SGHKS, CDR2 YYEKEE (reference sequence). CDR3: CATQRTSGYEQYF. In DNA form, the CDR3 reads TGTGCCACACAAAGGACTAGCGGGTACGAGCAGTACTTC.

The chain's CDR3 is CASSYSTGHYGYTF. CDR3 nucleotides: TGTGCCAGCAGTTACTCGACAGGGCACTATGGCTACACCTTC. The chain employs TRBV6-5 and TRBJ1-2, with TRBD1 identical over 7 bases. J was trimmed by 3 bases and V by 0 bases; bases with no gene match: 1. The germline V gene encodes CDR1 MNHEY and CDR2 SVGAGI. CDR3 length: 14 residues.

The chain carries TRBV10-3 and TRBJ2-5, with D tentatively TRBD1 (5 bases). With 7 bases removed from V and 3 bases from J, the gap between germline ends came to 12 bases. In germline, CDR1 is ENHRY, CDR2 SYGVKD. The CDR3 extends over 13 amino acids. Written as DNA, the CDR3 is TGTGCCATCAAGACAGCCCCAGAAGAGACCCAGTACTTC. Its translation: CAIKTAPEETQYF.

This clone turned up a few times. The J gene is TRBJ1-6, the V gene TRBV5-1; 8 bases are shared with TRBD1. V shed 4 bases and J 8 bases; nucleotides not matched to a gene: 17. The length of the CDR3 is 18 residues. Germline V gene sequence: CDR1 SGHRS, CDR2 YFSETQ. DNA of the CDR3: TGCGCCAGCAGCACCGGGACAGGCCCGGCTCCTATGGATTCACCCCTCCACTTT. This gives the protein CASSTGTGPAPMDSPLHF.

The chain is built from TRBV5-1 and TRBJ1-3; D call uncertain. Trimming pared 0 bases from V and 0 bases from J, leaving 4 bases between. Looked up from germline, CDR1 is SGHRS and CDR2 is YFSETQ. This CDR3 is built from 14 residues. CDR3 in DNA: TGCGCCAGCAGCTTGGGACTCTCTGGAAACACCATATATTTT. This encodes CASSLGLSGNTIYF. The full variable domain, in which reference TRBV5-1 and TRBJ1-3 provide the parts outside the CDR3, is KAGVTQTPRYLIKTRGQQVTLSCSPISGHRSVSWYQQTPGQGLQFLFEYFSETQRNKGNFPGRFSGRQFSNSRSEMNVSTLELGDSALYLCASSLGLSGNTIYFGEGSWLTVV.

V is TRBV18 and J is TRBJ2-7; the D gene is possibly TRBD2 (6 bases). Germline V CDR1 and CDR2: KGHSH, LQKENI. This CDR3 is 15 amino acids long. V gave up 0 bases and J gave up 2 bases, with 11 bases separating them. For the CDR3, the DNA is TGTGCCAGCTCACCACCGGGACTGGGCACCTACGAGCAGTACTTC. Translating gives CASSPPGLGTYEQYF.

The chain has TRBV27 and TRBJ2-2; 9 nucleotides line up with TRBD1. The CDR3 covers 16 residues. The V gene end was trimmed by 6 bases and the J gene end by 4 bases; junction bases not matched to a gene: 9. Germline V gives CDR1 MNHEY, CDR2 SMNVEV (reference sequence). The CDR3 region has the DNA TGTGCCAGCAGACCGGGACAGGGAGTAATCACCGGGGAGCTGTTTTTT. Its protein product is CASRPGQGVITGELFF.

The V gene is TRBV5-1, the J gene TRBJ1-2; tentative D call: TRBD1 (5 bases). The germline V and J ends were trimmed by 2 bases and 8 bases, with 16 bases remaining between them. CDR1 and CDR2 (germline): SGHRS, YFSETQ. The CDR3 runs 14 residues. This CDR3 is CASSFPREGGGYTF. The DNA for the CDR3 is TGCGCCAGCAGCTTCCCCAGGGAAGGCGGCGGCTACACCTTC.

The V gene is TRBV29-1, the J gene TRBJ2-3; 10 positions match TRBD1. This CDR3 has 14 amino acids. The V segment lost 6 bases and the J segment 4 bases; nucleotides outside the gene matches: 7. Per germline, CDR1 SQVTM and CDR2 ANQGSEA. DNA for the CDR3: TGCAGCGTCGGCGGGACAGGGGTTTCAGATACGCAGTATTTT. It is translated as CSVGGTGVSDTQYF.

The chain combines TRBV7-2 with TRBJ1-5; D is ambiguous. Germline CDR1 and CDR2: SGHTA and FQGNSA. The CDR3 is 13 amino acids. The V end lost 4 bases, the J end lost 7 bases, and 11 bases lay between the germline ends. The chain's CDR3 is CASSSTTGQPQHF. The CDR3, as DNA: TGTGCCAGCAGCTCCACAACGGGACAGCCCCAGCATTTT.

This chain uses TRBV14 with TRBJ2-3, with D possibly being TRBD1 (6 bases). Trimming stripped 6 bases from V and 4 bases from J, with 11 bases between. This CDR3 has 13 amino acids. The germline V gene encodes CDR1 SGHDN and CDR2 FVKESK. As DNA, the CDR3 is TGTGCCAGCAGGGGGGCCGGGGCAGATACGCAGTATTTT. It is translated as CASRGAGADTQYF.

This chain links TRBV5-1 with TRBJ2-1; 11 positions match TRBD2. V lost 4 bases to trimming and J lost 4 bases; unmatched junction nucleotides: 10. Germline assignment: CDR1 SGHRS and CDR2 YFSETQ. The CDR3 length is 17 residues. The CDR3 DNA is TGCGCCAGCAGCCCCGAGGCTGGGACTAGCGGTTACAATGAGCAGTTCTTC. Its translation is CASSPEAGTSGYNEQFF.

The chain carries TRBV6-4 and TRBJ1-6; 7 bases line up with TRBD1. Trimming took 7 bases from V and 15 from J; bases not matched to a gene: 9. This CDR3 spans 12 amino acids. CDR1 and CDR2 (germline): MRHNA, SNTAGT. The CDR3 spells CASIKGAELLHF. The CDR3 DNA reads as TGTGCCAGCATCAAGGGGGCAGAGCTCCTCCACTTT.

The chain links TRBV24-1 to TRBJ2-1, with D perhaps matching TRBD1 (6 bases). Between the trimmed V and J ends, which lost 3 bases and 5 bases, there was a span of 16 bases. Germline V gene lookup returns CDR1 KGHDR and CDR2 SFDVKD. The CDR3 extends over 16 amino acids. In DNA form, the CDR3 reads TGTGCCACCAGTGATCCCTCCGGGACACCGAACAATGAGCAGTTCTTC. Encoded protein: CATSDPSGTPNNEQFF.

The chain joins TRBV19 to TRBJ1-1, with 7 positions matching TRBD1. Germline assignment: CDR1 LNHDA and CDR2 SQIVND (reference sequence). The CDR3 totals 14 residues. Trimming cost V 8 bases and J 3 bases; bases outside gene matches: 9. Here the CDR3 reads CASQVGRGDTEAFF. The CDR3 DNA is TGTGCCAGTCAGGTCGGCAGGGGGGACACTGAAGCTTTCTTT.

V and J are TRBV15 and TRBJ2-3; 11 bases map to TRBD2. V lost 1 base to trimming and J lost 1 base; unmatched junction nucleotides: 4. The V gene's germline CDR1 is LNHNV and CDR2 YYDKDF (reference sequence). CDR3 length: 17 amino acids. The CDR3, as DNA: TGTGCCACCAGCAGAGGGGAACTAGCGGGAGGCACAGATACGCAGTATTTT. Its protein product is CATSRGELAGGTDTQYF.

This rearrangement joins TRBV25-1 to TRBJ1-3; TRBD1 agrees at 9 bases. CDR1 is MGHDK and CDR2 is SYGVNS in the germline V gene. This CDR3 has 16 amino acids. V dropped 1 base and J dropped 4; count of bases not matched to a gene: 5. CDR3 nucleotides: TGTGCCAGCAGTGAATTAGGGGACAGGGAGGGAAACACCATATATTTT. Translating gives CASSELGDREGNTIYF.

The chain recombines TRBV11-2 with TRBJ1-1; perhaps TRBD1 as D (5 bases). The CDR3 loop spans 16 amino acids. Germline V gene lookup returns CDR1 SGHAT and CDR2 FQNNGV. V was clipped by 5 bases and J by 7 bases, with 23 bases between them. CDR3: CASSALRGGLLGEAFF. CDR3 sequence (DNA): TGTGCCAGCAGCGCCCTCCGGGGGGGTCTCCTCGGTGAAGCTTTCTTT.

The chain uses TRBV28 and TRBJ1-6; perhaps TRBD1 as D (6 bases). This CDR3 region has 14 residues. CDR1 and CDR2 (germline): MDHEN, SYDVKM. Trimming pared 6 bases from V and 7 bases from J, leaving 13 bases between. The CDR3 nucleotides read TGTGCCAGCAGCATAACAGGGTTCAATTCACCCCTCCACTTT. Translation: CASSITGFNSPLHF.